Sequencing of this T cell receptor (beta chain) was carried out in a study of shared clonotypes between healthy human individuals. Study background: A few men and two women, aged 18 to 49, were donors. For every donor, three CD4 naive, three CD4 memory, two CD8 naive and one CD8 memory plates were used.

With regard to this clone: Its antigen is currently unknown. In the same sample, other DNA sequences code for this CDR3.

Data came from immunoSEQ multiplex PCR; TCRdb stores just in-frame clones and leaves some out. The sample includes roughly 660,000 clones, 90% of them seen just once. CDR3 length: 16 residues. Trimming cost V 4 bases and J 1 base, with 13 bases left between them. The germline CDR1 and CDR2 sequences are SEHNR and FQNEAQ (reference sequence). Study results and limitations: It was expected that sequencing depth would affect clonotype sharing among donors.

This sequence originates from a man aged 18 to 30 in good health. Some clones in this sample may be carry-over from other donors' samples. Sample: memory CD8+ T cells from PBMCs. Subset reported: CD45RO+ cells pooled with CCR7-negative TemRA cells. The gene calls are TRBV7-9 and TRBJ2-2; D possibly uses TRBD1 or TRBD2 (7 bases each). The CDR3 DNA follows: TGTGCCAGCAGCTCACCAGGGGGGGTGAACACCGGGGAGCTGTTTTTT. Translated: CASSSPGGVNTGELFF.